Listed here is a single TCR beta chain. Profiling relied on immunoSEQ multiplex PCR, and the TCRdb table lists in-frame clones only, not all of them. The sample records 95,000 to 150,000 clones, 80% to 90% being singletons. Unmatched junction bases numbered 7, after V lost 5 bases and J lost 2 bases. Looked up from germline, CDR1 is LGHDT and CDR2 is YNNKEL (reference sequence). This CDR3 has 16 amino acids. This sample is part of a study of control samples from healthy donors and cancer patients. This receptor was taken from a man aged 35-49 years in good health. Material for sequencing was blood. The chain couples TRBV3-1 (or the pseudogene TRBV3-2) to TRBJ1-4, with 8 bases matching TRBD1. The CDR3 nucleotides are TGTGCCAGCAGCGCCCAGGGGGCCGGGACTAATGAAAAACTGTTTTTT. Translated: CASSAQGAGTNEKLFF.